The clone carrying this T cell receptor beta chain was counted a few times. The use of a sample-barcoded 5' primer and a J-beta primer mix characterized a second PCR of roughly 6 to 11 cycles. MiXCR was run by TCRdb on the 5' RACE reads, yielding one entry per CDR3 protein. This sample has roughly 800,000 distinct CDR3 sequences, with nearly 60% found just once. The record originates from a study of blood T cells in healthy people across ages. Between the trimmed V and J ends, which lost 2 bases and 2 bases, there was a span of 5 bases. Per germline, CDR1 KGHSH and CDR2 LQKENI. This CDR3 has 13 residues.

Sequences were obtained from blood. The V and J genes are TRBV18 and TRBJ2-3, with D perhaps given as TRBD1 or TRBD2 (5 bases each). The receptor was isolated from a man aged 30 to 39 in good health. In nucleotides, the CDR3 is TGTGCCAGCTCACCAGGGACCACAGATACGCAGTATTTT. This gives the protein CASSPGTTDTQYF. The variable domain in full, completed from reference TRBV18 and TRBJ2-3, reads NAGVMQNPRHLVRRRGQEARLRCSPMKGHSHVYWYRQLPEEGLKFMVYLQKENIIDESGMPKERFSAEFPKEGPSILRIQQVVRGDSAAYFCASSPGTTDTQYFGPGTRLTVL.